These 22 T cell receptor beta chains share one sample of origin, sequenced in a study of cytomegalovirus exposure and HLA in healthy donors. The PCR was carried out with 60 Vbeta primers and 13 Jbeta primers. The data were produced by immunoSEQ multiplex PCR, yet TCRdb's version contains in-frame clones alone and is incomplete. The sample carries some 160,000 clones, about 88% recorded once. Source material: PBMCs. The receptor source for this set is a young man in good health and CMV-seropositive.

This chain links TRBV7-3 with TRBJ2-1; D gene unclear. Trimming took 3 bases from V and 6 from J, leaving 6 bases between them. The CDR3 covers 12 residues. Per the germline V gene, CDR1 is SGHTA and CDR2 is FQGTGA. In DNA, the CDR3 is TGTGCCAGCAGCTTCCGGGTCAATGAGCAGTTCTTC. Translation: CASSFRVNEQFF.

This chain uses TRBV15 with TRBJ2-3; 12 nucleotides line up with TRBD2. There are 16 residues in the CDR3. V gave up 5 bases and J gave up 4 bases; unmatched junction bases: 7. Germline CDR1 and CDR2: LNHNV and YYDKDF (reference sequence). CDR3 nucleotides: TGTGCCACCAGCCCGATGACTAGCGGGAGCGCAGATACGCAGTATTTT. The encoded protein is CATSPMTSGSADTQYF.

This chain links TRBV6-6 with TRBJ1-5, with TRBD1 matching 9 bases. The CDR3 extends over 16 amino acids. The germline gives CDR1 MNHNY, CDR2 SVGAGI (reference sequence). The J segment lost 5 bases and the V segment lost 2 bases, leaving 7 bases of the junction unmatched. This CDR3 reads CASSYTVGQGHQPQHF. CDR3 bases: TGTGCCAGCAGTTACACTGTGGGACAGGGACATCAGCCCCAGCATTTT.

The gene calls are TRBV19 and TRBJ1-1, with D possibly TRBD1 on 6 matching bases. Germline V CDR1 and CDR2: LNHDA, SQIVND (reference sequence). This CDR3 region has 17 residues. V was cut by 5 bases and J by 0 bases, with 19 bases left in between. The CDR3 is CASSPPGTQLLNTEAFF. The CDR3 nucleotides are TGTGCCAGTAGTCCACCCGGGACACAGCTATTGAACACTGAAGCTTTCTTT.

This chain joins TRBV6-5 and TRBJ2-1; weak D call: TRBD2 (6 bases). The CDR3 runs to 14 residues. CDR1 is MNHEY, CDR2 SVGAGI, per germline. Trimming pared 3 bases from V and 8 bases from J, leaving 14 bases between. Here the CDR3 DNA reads TGTGCCAGCAGTTATCTGCAGGGAGGTGATGAGCAGTTCTTC. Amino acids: CASSYLQGGDEQFF.

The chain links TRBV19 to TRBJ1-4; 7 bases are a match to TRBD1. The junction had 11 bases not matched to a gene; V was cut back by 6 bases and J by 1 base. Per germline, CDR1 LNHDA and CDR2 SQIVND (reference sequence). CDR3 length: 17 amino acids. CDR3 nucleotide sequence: TGTGCCAGTAGCAATCGACGACAGGGTGGAACTAATGAAAAACTGTTTTTT. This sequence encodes CASSNRRQGGTNEKLFF.

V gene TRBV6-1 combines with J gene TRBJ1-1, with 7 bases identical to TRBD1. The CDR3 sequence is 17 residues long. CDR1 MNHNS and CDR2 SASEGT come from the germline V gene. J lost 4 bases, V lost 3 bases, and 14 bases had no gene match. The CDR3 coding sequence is TGTGCCAGCAGTGACCCCAACAGGGGAATGGAGAGCACTGAAGCTTTCTTT. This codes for CASSDPNRGMESTEAFF.

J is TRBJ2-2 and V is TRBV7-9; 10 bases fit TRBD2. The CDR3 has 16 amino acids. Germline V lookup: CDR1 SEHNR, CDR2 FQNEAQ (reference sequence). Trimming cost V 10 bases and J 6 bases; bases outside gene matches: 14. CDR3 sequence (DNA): TGTGCCATTTGGACTAGCGGTTACCTTAACCCCGGGGAGCTGTTTTTT. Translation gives CAIWTSGYLNPGELFF.

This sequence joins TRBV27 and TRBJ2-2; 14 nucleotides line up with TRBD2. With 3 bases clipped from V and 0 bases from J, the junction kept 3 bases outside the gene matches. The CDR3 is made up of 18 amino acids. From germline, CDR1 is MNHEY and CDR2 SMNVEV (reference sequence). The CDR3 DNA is TGTGCCAGCAGTTTCCGGACTAGCGGGAGGCCGAACACCGGGGAGCTGTTTTTT. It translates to CASSFRTSGRPNTGELFF.

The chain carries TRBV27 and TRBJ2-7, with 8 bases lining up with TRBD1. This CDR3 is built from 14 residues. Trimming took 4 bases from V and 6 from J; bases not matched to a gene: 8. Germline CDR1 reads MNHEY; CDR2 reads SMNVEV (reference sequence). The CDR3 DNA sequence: TGTGCCAGCAGTTGGGGCCAGGGGGCTGGCGAGCAGTACTTC. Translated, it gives CASSWGQGAGEQYF.

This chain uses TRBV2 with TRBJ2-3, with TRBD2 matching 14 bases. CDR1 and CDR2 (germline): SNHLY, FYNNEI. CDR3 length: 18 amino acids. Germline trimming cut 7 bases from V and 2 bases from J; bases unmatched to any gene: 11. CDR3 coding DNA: TGTGCCAGCACCTCCGGGACTAGCGGGAGTCCTTCCACAGATACGCAGTATTTT. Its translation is CASTSGTSGSPSTDTQYF.

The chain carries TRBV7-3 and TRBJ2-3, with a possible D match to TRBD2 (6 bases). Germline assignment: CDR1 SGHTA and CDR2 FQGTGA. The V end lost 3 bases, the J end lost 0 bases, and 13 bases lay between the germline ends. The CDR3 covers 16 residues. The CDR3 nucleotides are TGTGCCAGCAGCTTCCTTGGCGGGACCAGCACAGATACGCAGTATTTT. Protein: CASSFLGGTSTDTQYF. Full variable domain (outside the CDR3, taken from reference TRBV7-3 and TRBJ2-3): GAGVSQTPSNKVTEKGKYVELRCDPISGHTALYWYRQSLGQGPEFLIYFQGTGAADDSGLPNDRFFAVRPEGSVSTLKIQRTERGDSAVYLCASSFLGGTSTDTQYFGPGTRLTVL.

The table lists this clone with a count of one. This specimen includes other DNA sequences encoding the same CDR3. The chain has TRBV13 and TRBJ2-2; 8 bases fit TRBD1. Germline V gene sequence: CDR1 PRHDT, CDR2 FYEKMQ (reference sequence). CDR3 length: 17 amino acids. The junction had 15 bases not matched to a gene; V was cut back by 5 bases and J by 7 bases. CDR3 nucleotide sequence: TGTGCCAGCAGCCCAAGTTCCCACAGGGGGGTAAGCGGGGAGCTGTTTTTT. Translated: CASSPSSHRGVSGELFF.

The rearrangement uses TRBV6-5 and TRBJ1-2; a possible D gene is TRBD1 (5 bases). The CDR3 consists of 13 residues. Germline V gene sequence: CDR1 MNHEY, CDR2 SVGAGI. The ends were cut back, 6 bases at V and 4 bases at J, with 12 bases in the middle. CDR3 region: CASSTGFGYGYTF. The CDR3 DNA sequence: TGTGCCAGCAGCACAGGTTTCGGCTATGGCTACACCTTC.

CDR3 in DNA: TGTGCCAGCAGTGAATCGGGGGGCCTCCCCGGGGAGCTGTTTTTT. Translating gives CASSESGGLPGELFF. The chain recombines TRBV25-1 with TRBJ2-2; perhaps TRBD2 as D (7 bases). V lost 1 base, J lost 6 bases, and 12 bases lay in between. Germline V lookup: CDR1 MGHDK, CDR2 SYGVNS. The CDR3 is made up of 15 amino acids.

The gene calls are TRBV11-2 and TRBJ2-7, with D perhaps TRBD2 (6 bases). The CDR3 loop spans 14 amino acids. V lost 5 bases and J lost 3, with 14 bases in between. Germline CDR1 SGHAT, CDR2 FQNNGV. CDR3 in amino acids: CASSPIWGVYEQYF. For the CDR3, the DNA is TGTGCCAGCAGCCCGATCTGGGGGGTCTACGAGCAGTACTTC.

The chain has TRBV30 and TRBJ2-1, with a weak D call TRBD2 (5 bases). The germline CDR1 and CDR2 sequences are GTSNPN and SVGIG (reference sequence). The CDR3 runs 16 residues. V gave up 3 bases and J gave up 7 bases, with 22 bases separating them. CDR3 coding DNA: TGTGCCTGGAGGCCATTTTTGTGGGAGACTATAAATGAGCAGTTCTTC. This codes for CAWRPFLWETINEQFF.

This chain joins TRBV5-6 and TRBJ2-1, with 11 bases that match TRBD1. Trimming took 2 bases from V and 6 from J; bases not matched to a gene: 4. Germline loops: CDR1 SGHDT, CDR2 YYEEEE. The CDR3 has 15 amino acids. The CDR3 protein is CASSLPGTGGNEQFF. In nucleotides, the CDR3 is TGTGCCAGCAGCTTACCCGGGACAGGGGGCAATGAGCAGTTCTTC.

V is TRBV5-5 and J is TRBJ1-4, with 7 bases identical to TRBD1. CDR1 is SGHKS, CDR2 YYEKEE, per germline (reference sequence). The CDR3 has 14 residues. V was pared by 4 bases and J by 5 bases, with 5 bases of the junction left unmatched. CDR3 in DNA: TGTGCCAGCAGCCCGGGACAGCCCAATGAAAAACTGTTTTTT. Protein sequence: CASSPGQPNEKLFF.

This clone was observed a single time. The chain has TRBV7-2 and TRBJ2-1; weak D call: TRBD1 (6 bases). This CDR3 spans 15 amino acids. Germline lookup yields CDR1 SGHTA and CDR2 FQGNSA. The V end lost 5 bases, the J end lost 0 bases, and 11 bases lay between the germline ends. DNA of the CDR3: TGTGCCAGCAGCCCCCAAGGGGGCTCCTACAATGAGCAGTTCTTC. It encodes CASSPQGGSYNEQFF. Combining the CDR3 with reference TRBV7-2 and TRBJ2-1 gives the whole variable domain GAGVSQSPSNKVTEKGKDVELRCDPISGHTALYWYRQSLGQGLEFLIYFQGNSAPDKSGLPSDRFSAERTGGSVSTLTIQRTQQEDSAVYLCASSPQGGSYNEQFFGPGTRLTVL.

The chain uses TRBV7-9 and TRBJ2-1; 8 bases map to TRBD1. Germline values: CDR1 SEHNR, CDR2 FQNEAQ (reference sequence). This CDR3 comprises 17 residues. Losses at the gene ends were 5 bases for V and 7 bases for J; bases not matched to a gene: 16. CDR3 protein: CASSPILVRGLRNEQFF. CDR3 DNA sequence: TGTGCCAGCAGCCCGATTTTAGTCAGGGGGCTAAGGAATGAGCAGTTCTTC.

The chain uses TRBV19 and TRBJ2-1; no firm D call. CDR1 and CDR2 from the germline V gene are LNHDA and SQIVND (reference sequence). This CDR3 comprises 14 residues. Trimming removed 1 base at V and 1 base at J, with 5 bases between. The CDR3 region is CASSIGHSYNEQFF. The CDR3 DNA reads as TGTGCCAGTAGTATAGGGCATTCCTACAATGAGCAGTTCTTC.